Listed below are T cell receptor beta chains from one sample, sequenced in a study of T cells in Graves' hyperthyroidism and ophthalmopathy. TCRdb re-derived calls from the multiplex PCR reads in MiXCR, one entry per CDR3 protein. This table has hundreds of thousands of distinct CDR3 sequences, 35% appearing once. The sequencing input was blood. The receptors come from a woman in her forties with Graves' hyperthyroidism. Each CDR3 is given with its conserved first and last residue. A D gene is named only where the DNA matches it firmly. Clone size appears in some rows only: once, few, many, or a class for an expanded clone.

J gene,clone size,V gene,D gene,CDR3 protein,CDR3 DNA
TRBJ2-3,-,TRBV9,-,CASSSTGSPDTQYF,TGTGCCAGCAGCTCGACCGGGAGCCCAGATACGCAGTATTTT
TRBJ2-5,-,TRBV7-9,TRBD2,CASSGLRGGISQETQYF,TGTGCCAGCAGCGGACTACGGGGAGGGATAAGCCAAGAGACCCAGTACTTC
TRBJ1-5,-,TRBV19,-,CASSIWGMDQPQHF,TGTGCCAGTAGTATTTGGGGGATGGATCAGCCCCAGCATTTT
TRBJ2-7,many,TRBV7-9,-,CASSLTRGNEQYF,TGTGCCAGCAGCCTCACCCGGGGGAATGAGCAGTACTTC
TRBJ1-6,many,TRBV2,TRBD1,CASSEPGTGPSPLHF,TGTGCCAGCAGTGAACCCGGGACAGGGCCATCACCCCTCCACTTT
TRBJ1-2,few,TRBV6-4,-,CASSAEPGTPSGYTF,TGTGCCAGCAGTGCCGAACCCGGGACCCCTTCAGGCTACACCTTC
TRBJ1-4,many,TRBV25-1,-,CASSEGGGSEKLFF,TGTGCCAGCAGTGAAGGGGGGGGTAGCGAAAAACTGTTTTTT
TRBJ1-3,-,TRBV20-1,-,CSARDPGQHSGNTIYF,TGCAGTGCTAGAGATCCCGGCCAGCACTCTGGAAACACCATATATTTT
TRBJ1-1,few,TRBV12-3/TRBV12-4,TRBD1,CASTLQGSNTEAFF,TGTGCCAGCACCTTACAGGGGTCTAACACTGAAGCTTTCTTT
TRBJ1-5,-,TRBV29-1,-,CSAGVEGPGQPQHF,TGCAGCGCTGGGGTGGAGGGGCCAGGGCAGCCCCAGCATTTT
TRBJ2-2,many,TRBV19,-,CASSIVPGELFF,TGTGCCAGTAGTATTGTTCCCGGGGAGCTGTTTTTT
TRBJ2-2,many,TRBV2,-,CASSPDSVNTGELFF,TGTGCCAGCAGTCCCGACAGCGTTAACACCGGGGAGCTGTTTTTT
TRBJ1-4,few,TRBV12-3/TRBV12-4,-,CASSWGGLYEKLFF,TGTGCCAGCAGCTGGGGCGGCCTGTATGAAAAACTGTTTTTT
TRBJ1-1,-,TRBV12-3/TRBV12-4,-,CASSQARPGGNTEAFF,TGTGCCAGCAGCCAAGCTCGGCCGGGAGGGAACACTGAAGCTTTCTTT
TRBJ1-5,many,TRBV12-3/TRBV12-4,-,CASSLGGDQPQHF,TGTGCCAGCAGTCTGGGCGGGGATCAGCCCCAGCATTTT
TRBJ2-2,-,TRBV28,-,CATRTVNTGELFF,TGTGCCACCAGGACAGTTAACACCGGGGAGCTGTTTTTT
TRBJ2-5,few,TRBV4-3,-,CASSQDFGPSLGAQYF,TGCGCCAGCAGCCAAGATTTTGGCCCGAGCTTGGGGGCCCAGTACTTC
TRBJ2-7,few,TRBV28,-,CASSFEEVQYF,TGTGCCAGCAGTTTTGAGGAAGTGCAGTACTTC
TRBJ2-5,few,TRBV4-1,-,CASSQGLVPETQYF,TGCGCCAGCAGCCAAGGCCTCGTCCCGGAGACCCAGTACTTC
TRBJ1-2,many,TRBV19,-,CASSPHRREGLYGYTF,TGTGCCAGTAGTCCCCATAGAAGGGAGGGCCTCTATGGCTACACCTTC
TRBJ2-5,-,TRBV20-1,-,CSASAHPPPETQYF,TGCAGTGCTAGTGCCCATCCCCCCCCGGAGACCCAGTACTTC
TRBJ1-1,-,TRBV28,-,CASSFSQTNTEAFF,TGTGCCAGCAGTTTTTCACAAACGAACACTGAAGCTTTCTTT
TRBJ1-5,many,TRBV20-1,-,CSAHPTASNQPQHF,TGCAGTGCACATCCCACAGCTAGCAATCAGCCCCAGCATTTT
TRBJ2-3,-,TRBV29-1,TRBD1,CSVEGGQPPVPDTQYF,TGCAGCGTTGAAGGGGGACAGCCTCCAGTTCCAGATACGCAGTATTTT
TRBJ2-2,many,TRBV6-1,-,CASSFPNTGELFF,TGTGCCAGCAGTTTCCCTAACACCGGGGAGCTGTTTTTT
TRBJ1-2,-,TRBV6-5,-,CASSYSQENYGYTF,TGTGCCAGCAGTTACTCACAGGAAAACTATGGCTACACCTTC
TRBJ1-5,few,TRBV6-5,-,CASSYSLLTVDQPQHF,TGTGCCAGCAGTTACTCGCTATTGACCGTCGATCAGCCCCAGCATTTT
TRBJ2-2,many,TRBV2,-,CASRFKSSNTGELFF,TGTGCCAGCAGGTTCAAGAGTTCGAACACCGGGGAGCTGTTTTTT
TRBJ2-7,-,TRBV13,TRBD2,CASSWGLAGEGFGEQYF,TGTGCCAGCAGCTGGGGACTAGCGGGAGAGGGGTTTGGCGAGCAGTACTTC
TRBJ2-3,-,TRBV14,-,CASAQEAGSDTQYF,TGTGCCAGCGCCCAAGAGGCGGGGTCAGATACGCAGTATTTT
TRBJ1-1,-,TRBV7-6,-,CASSLADVGNTEAFF,TGTGCCAGCAGCTTGGCAGACGTTGGGAACACTGAAGCTTTCTTT
TRBJ2-7,many,TRBV5-1,-,CASSLGVRESGEQYF,TGCGCCAGCAGCTTGGGGGTCAGGGAATCTGGCGAGCAGTACTTC
TRBJ1-2,-,TRBV7-9,TRBD1,CASSLAQQLTGGNYGYTF,TGTGCCAGCAGCTTAGCCCAACAGTTGACAGGGGGGAACTATGGCTACACCTTC
TRBJ1-6,-,TRBV4-1,-,CASSQEGGGQYSPLHF,TGCGCCAGCAGCCAAGAGGGGGGTGGTCAGTATTCACCCCTCCACTTT
TRBJ1-2,few,TRBV5-1,TRBD1,CASSLGDRTYGYTF,TGCGCCAGCAGCTTGGGGGACAGAACCTATGGCTACACCTTC
TRBJ1-1,-,TRBV9,-,CASSPEGLPLVEAFF,TGTGCCAGCTCACCAGAGGGATTGCCCTTGGTTGAAGCTTTCTTT
TRBJ1-5,many,TRBV5-6,-,CASSLKQSRSVGNQPQHF,TGTGCCAGCAGCTTGAAGCAGTCGAGATCGGTGGGCAATCAGCCCCAGCATTTT
TRBJ1-1,-,TRBV29-1,TRBD1,CSVDAGGNTEAFF,TGCAGCGTTGACGCAGGGGGGAACACTGAAGCTTTCTTT
TRBJ1-2,-,TRBV12-3/TRBV12-4,-,CASSSSFGGLGNYGYTF,TGTGCCAGCAGTTCCTCGTTTGGGGGCCTGGGCAACTATGGCTACACCTTC
TRBJ2-5,-,TRBV7-2,-,CASSQAGGRGKGTQYF,TGTGCCAGCAGCCAAGCTGGGGGCCGGGGGAAAGGGACCCAGTACTTC
TRBJ2-7,few,TRBV5-5,-,CASGPGVHEQYF,TGTGCCAGCGGACCAGGAGTCCACGAGCAGTACTTC
TRBJ2-5,many,TRBV12-3/TRBV12-4,-,CASSLVNNAETQYF,TGTGCCAGCAGTTTGGTCAACAATGCCGAGACCCAGTACTTC
TRBJ2-7,few,TRBV10-3,-,CASRSRDSPYEQYF,TGTGCCAGCAGAAGCCGGGACTCCCCCTACGAGCAGTACTTC
TRBJ2-7,many,TRBV19,-,CASSMGVFGSGPSYEQYF,TGTGCCAGTAGTATGGGCGTGTTTGGGTCAGGGCCCTCCTACGAGCAGTACTTC
TRBJ2-7,many,TRBV20-1,TRBD2,CSARSGGDSYEQYF,TGCAGTGCTAGGAGCGGGGGGGACTCCTACGAGCAGTACTTC